This is a list of T cell receptor beta chains from one sample in a study of regulatory T cells in long-lasting Graves disease. MiXCR, applied by TCRdb to the multiplex PCR reads, yields one record per CDR3 protein. The data contain 680,000 or so distinct CDR3 sequences, roughly 16% of them singletons. These same records also appear under a second study, on T cells in Graves' hyperthyroidism and ophthalmopathy.

Sequencing was performed on peripheral blood mononuclear cells (PBMCs), taken at new diagnosis, from a patient treated with antithyroid drugs. The receptors derive from a woman in her 30s with Graves disease. CDR3s include the opening cysteine and the closing phenylalanine or tryptophan. A D gene is named only where the DNA matches it firmly. Only part of the rows carry a size: once, few, many, or a class if the clone is expanded.

many,TRBJ1-1,.,TRBV20-1,TGCAGTAACCGGGGGGGTCTTAGTGAAGCTTTCTTT,CSNRGGLSEAFF
few,TRBJ1-1,TRBD1,TRBV9,TGTGCCAGCAGCGTAGTAGGACAGGGACTCACTGAAGCTTTCTTT,CASSVVGQGLTEAFF
.,TRBJ1-5,.,TRBV4-1,TGCGCCAGCAGCCAAGACCCTTATAGCAATCAGCCCCAGCATTTT,CASSQDPYSNQPQHF
.,TRBJ1-4,TRBD1,TRBV20-1,TGCAGTGCCCCGGGACAGGGGACACTAACAACTAATGAAAAACTGTTTTTT,CSAPGQGTLTTNEKLFF
.,TRBJ2-1,.,TRBV7-2,TGTGCCAGCAGCTTAGGTGGGTTTACCTACAATGAGCAGTTCTTC,CASSLGGFTYNEQFF
few,TRBJ1-3,.,TRBV28,TGTGCCAGCAGTCGAATCGAACAGGCCTACTCTGGAAACACCATATATTTT,CASSRIEQAYSGNTIYF
few,TRBJ2-1,TRBD1,TRBV20-1,TGCAGTGCTAGTCCCCCGGGACAGGACACTATGGGTGAGCAGTTCTTC,CSASPPGQDTMGEQFF
many,TRBJ2-1,.,TRBV5-1,TGCGCCAGCAACCGGGGGCACCAGAGCTCCTACAATGAGCAGTTCTTC,CASNRGHQSSYNEQFF
few,TRBJ2-7,.,TRBV7-6,TGTGCCAGCAGCTTAGAGCAGGGGACTATGAAAGAGCAGTACTTC,CASSLEQGTMKEQYF
many,TRBJ2-7,TRBD2,TRBV12-3/TRBV12-4,TGTGCCAGCAGCCAAAGGGGTAGCGGGAGAACTTACTACGAGCAGTACTTC,CASSQRGSGRTYYEQYF
many,TRBJ2-7,.,TRBV7-2,TGTGCCAGCAGCTTAGGACAGGGACGGGGGTCCTACGAGCAGTACTTC,CASSLGQGRGSYEQYF
many,TRBJ1-5,.,TRBV28,TGTGCCAGCAGTTTGTGGCCAGGCGGTACGGTTCAGGACAATCAGCCCCAGCATTTT,CASSLWPGGTVQDNQPQHF
few,TRBJ1-2,.,TRBV7-9,TGTGCCAGCAGCCCGTTACCAGGGTGGGGTGGCTACACCTTC,CASSPLPGWGGYTF
many,TRBJ1-3,TRBD1,TRBV6-1,TGTGCCAGCATTTCCCAGGGGGATTCTGGAAACACCATATATTTT,CASISQGDSGNTIYF
.,TRBJ1-4,.,TRBV3-1,TGTGCCAGCAGCCAGAGGGGGTCAGCGGGTGAAAAACTGTTTTTT,CASSQRGSAGEKLFF
few,TRBJ2-6,.,TRBV14,TGTGCCAGCAGCCCGCCGATAGGCTCTGGGGCCAACGTCCTGACTTTC,CASSPPIGSGANVLTF
many,TRBJ1-5,.,TRBV6-1,TGTGCCAGCAGTGAGGGGCAGACCTATCAGCCCCAGCATTTT,CASSEGQTYQPQHF
many,TRBJ1-1,.,TRBV29-1,TGCAGCGTTGATGGGGGAAACACTGAAGCTTTCTTT,CSVDGGNTEAFF
many,TRBJ2-5,TRBD1,TRBV12-3/TRBV12-4,TGTGCCAGCAGCCTGGACGGACAGGCCAGGGGGAAGACCCAGTACTTC,CASSLDGQARGKTQYF
few,TRBJ2-1,TRBD2,TRBV7-9,TGTGCCAGCAGCTTGGCTTCTCCGGGACTAGCGGGAATCGAGCAGTTCTTC,CASSLASPGLAGIEQFF
many,TRBJ1-2,TRBD1,TRBV7-2,TGTGCCACCTCAGGTGGGGACAGGGGCAGGAATGGCTACACCTTC,CATSGGDRGRNGYTF
many,TRBJ1-5,TRBD1,TRBV6-1,TGTGCCAGCAGCTCCGACAGGGTCCTCAATCAGCCCCAGCATTTT,CASSSDRVLNQPQHF
many,TRBJ1-2,.,TRBV3-1,TGTGCCAGCAGCTCGGACACAGCCTATGGCTACACCTTC,CASSSDTAYGYTF
.,TRBJ2-5,.,TRBV5-1,TGCGCCAGCAGCACCTTTGGACCAGCGGAACAAGAGACCCAGTACTTC,CASSTFGPAEQETQYF
few,TRBJ2-2,TRBD2,TRBV7-2,TGTGCCAGCAGTCACCGACTCGGGGGGGCGCCGGGGAGGGCCAACACCGGGGAGCTGTTTTTT,CASSHRLGGAPGRANTGELFF
many,TRBJ2-7,TRBD1,TRBV6-1,TGTGCCAGCAGTGAAGAAGGGGGCCCCGCCTACGAGCAGTACTTC,CASSEEGGPAYEQYF
many,TRBJ1-1,.,TRBV12-3/TRBV12-4,TGTGCCAGCAGTCCCCGGACGGTTTTGAACACTGAAGCTTTCTTT,CASSPRTVLNTEAFF
.,TRBJ2-2,.,TRBV3-1,TGTGCCAGCAGCCAAAAAGAGGAGGGGCTGGGTCACGGGGAGCTGTTTTTT,CASSQKEEGLGHGELFF
few,TRBJ2-1,TRBD1,TRBV24-1,TGTGCCACCAGTAAGGGAACAGGGGCCTACAATGAGCAGTTCTTC,CATSKGTGAYNEQFF
.,TRBJ2-5,.,TRBV7-6,TGTGCCAGCAGCTTAAACAGGGCCGGGGGGACCCAGTACTTC,CASSLNRAGGTQYF
many,TRBJ1-1,.,TRBV27,TGTGCCAGCAGTTTACTAGGTACTGCAGGGCGAACTACTGAAGCTTTCTTT,CASSLLGTAGRTTEAFF
many,TRBJ1-2,.,TRBV5-1,TGCGCCAGCAGCTTGGGACACCTAAACTATGGCTACACCTTC,CASSLGHLNYGYTF
many,TRBJ1-5,TRBD1,TRBV28,TGTGCCAGCAGTCCTGGGGACAGGGACAATCAGCCCCAGCATTTT,CASSPGDRDNQPQHF
many,TRBJ1-2,.,TRBV6-1,TGTGCCAGCAGAACGACCCCAGGGGCGAACTATGGCTACACCTTC,CASRTTPGANYGYTF
.,TRBJ2-1,TRBD2,TRBV5-1,TGCGCCAGCAGCTTGGGGACTAGCGGCTGGGGTGAGCAGTTCTTC,CASSLGTSGWGEQFF
few,TRBJ2-5,.,TRBV11-2,TGTGCCAGCAGCCGCTACCCGGGACACCTTTTCGAGACCCAGTACTTC,CASSRYPGHLFETQYF
.,TRBJ1-3,.,TRBV6-1,TGTGCCAGCAGGGCAGGGGCAGCAGGAAACACCATATATTTT,CASRAGAAGNTIYF
.,TRBJ1-1,.,TRBV7-9,TGTGCCAGCAGCTTAACCCTCGCGACGGGGGAAGCTTTCTTT,CASSLTLATGEAFF
many,TRBJ1-2,TRBD1,TRBV2,TGTGCCAGCAGTGAAGCAGGGGGCCAGCTGGGTGGCTACACCTTC,CASSEAGGQLGGYTF
many,TRBJ2-1,TRBD2,TRBV5-1,TGCGCCAGCAGAGCGGGAGGCGTCTCCTACAATGAGCAGTTCTTC,CASRAGGVSYNEQFF
many,TRBJ2-3,TRBD2,TRBV20-1,TGCAGTGCTAGCGAACTAGCGGGAGACACAGATACGCAGTATTTT,CSASELAGDTDTQYF
.,TRBJ2-1,.,TRBV9,TGTGCCAGCAGCGCCAACCCCGGGACGGCGGCTCTGGCGCAGTTCTTC,CASSANPGTAALAQFF
many,TRBJ2-3,.,TRBV27,TGTGCCAGCATCCAGTGGGATACGCAGTATTTT,CASIQWDTQYF
many,TRBJ2-1,.,TRBV27,TGTGCCAGCAGTTTAGAGTGGACAGTTGCCGATGAGCAGTTCTTC,CASSLEWTVADEQFF
many,TRBJ2-5,.,TRBV7-2,TGTGCCAGCAGCTTATCTGGGGCGGGGGAGACCCAGTACTTC,CASSLSGAGETQYF
few,TRBJ2-1,TRBD1,TRBV6-2/TRBV6-3,TGTGCCAGCAGTTACGGGACAGCAAACAATGAGCAGTTCTTC,CASSYGTANNEQFF
many,TRBJ1-1,.,TRBV3-1,TGTGCCAGCAGCCAAGTTGAAGGTTACACTGAAGCTTTCTTT,CASSQVEGYTEAFF
.,TRBJ2-1,TRBD2,TRBV20-1,TGCAGTGCTGAAAATCCGACTAGCGGACGCTACAATGAGCAGTTCTTC,CSAENPTSGRYNEQFF
many,TRBJ2-1,.,TRBV11-2,TGTGCCAGCAGCTTGGGGGGACTTGAAGAAAATGAGCAGTTCTTC,CASSLGGLEENEQFF
few,TRBJ2-2,.,TRBV30,TGTGCCTGGAGTGTATCTTTGAACACCGGGGAGCTGTTTTTT,CAWSVSLNTGELFF
few,TRBJ2-5,TRBD1,TRBV3-1,TGTGCCAGCCAGCGACAGGGTAGTGGAGAGACCCAGTACTTC,CASQRQGSGETQYF
many,TRBJ2-7,.,TRBV7-2,TGTGCCAGCAGCCCCCGAAGGGGCCGCGAGCAGTACTTC,CASSPRRGREQYF
few,TRBJ1-1,.,TRBV29-1,TGCAGCGTTGGGGGTTTGAACACTGAAGCTTTCTTT,CSVGGLNTEAFF
.,TRBJ2-5,TRBD1,TRBV19,TGTGCCAGTAGTACGGACAGGGTGGGAGAGACCCAGTACTTC,CASSTDRVGETQYF
.,TRBJ1-1,.,TRBV19,TGTGCCAGTAGTAGAGGGACTTCTATCTTTGAAGCTTTCTTT,CASSRGTSIFEAFF